The T cell receptor beta chain under discussion was sequenced for a study of cytomegalovirus exposure and HLA in healthy donors. CDR3 length equals 18 residues. With 0 bases removed from V and 3 bases from J, the gap between germline ends came to 20 bases. Germline assignment: CDR1 MGHRA and CDR2 YSYEKL. The PCR made use of 60 Vbeta and 13 Jbeta primers. Data came from immunoSEQ multiplex PCR; TCRdb stores just in-frame clones and leaves some out. The table lists 120,000 or so clones, roughly 80% of them singletons, with approximately 20% in the top ten. Findings and limits, study-wide: Later analysis identified around 15,000 TCR beta sequences associated with HLA alleles, using a false discovery rate threshold of 0.05. Previous analysis showed most TCR beta V segments were productive about 87% or about 30% of the time. A later analysis by the authors found several of the most significant clusters apparently linked to common viral pathogens.

With regard to this clone: Its cognate antigen is unknown.

This rearrangement joins TRBV4-1 to TRBJ2-5; D unclear. The sample taken for sequencing was PBMCs. The receptor was derived from a man between 18 and 29 years old in good health and CMV-seropositive. DNA of the CDR3: TGCGCCAGCAGCCAAGAAAGGTATGACGCGAGGCTGGAAGAGACCCAGTACTTC. It translates to CASSQERYDARLEETQYF.